This T cell receptor (beta chain) was sequenced during a study of T cell changes during pregnancy in multiple sclerosis. Assay: immunoSEQ multiplex PCR; the TCRdb copy retains only in-frame clones and omits some. The sample yields tens of thousands of clones, about nine tenths seen once. This CDR3 has 18 amino acids. Germline CDR1 and CDR2: SGHVS and FQNEAQ. The trim removed 1 base at V and 2 bases at J, leaving 14 bases unmatched. The sequencing used peripheral blood, collected in the first trimester of pregnancy. V gene TRBV7-8 combines with J gene TRBJ2-7; 7 nucleotides line up with TRBD2. The clonotype comes from a female donor in good health, enrolled as a control in a pregnancy study. The CDR3 DNA reads as TGTGCCAGCAGCTTAGTTGCTAGCGGCCTACGGTTAGCCTACGAGCAGTACTTC. Amino acids: CASSLVASGLRLAYEQYF.